The clone carrying this TCR beta chain is medium-sized (0.01 to 0.1%) within its sample. CDR1 and CDR2 (germline): SGHNT, YENEEA. V gave up 6 bases and J gave up 6 bases; unmatched junction bases: 8. The CDR3 totals 15 residues. This specimen belongs to a study of blood T cell repertoires in COVID-19. Overall study: Researchers got acute and convalescent COVID-19 samples from the United States, Italy and Spain. T cells, B-cell-depleted T cells, or PBMCs supplied cDNA or gDNA.

In the original workflow: Amplified reference gene primers provided the basis for estimating nucleated cell counts. Some clones are missing from TCRdb's copy, which holds only in-frame ones; the method was immunoSEQ multiplex PCR. That table is the source of V, J and clone size, and D and trimming were worked out from the DNA. The sample holds 130,000 or so clones, approximately 90% seen once. Sequenced material: peripheral blood. The chain carries TRBV11-3 and TRBJ2-7; 13 nucleotides align to TRBD2. This sequence originates from a man between 40 and 49 years old with acute or convalescent COVID-19. CDR3 sequence: CASSYTSGGASEQYF. Written as DNA, the CDR3 is TGTGCCAGCAGTTATACTAGCGGGGGGGCCTCCGAGCAGTACTTC.